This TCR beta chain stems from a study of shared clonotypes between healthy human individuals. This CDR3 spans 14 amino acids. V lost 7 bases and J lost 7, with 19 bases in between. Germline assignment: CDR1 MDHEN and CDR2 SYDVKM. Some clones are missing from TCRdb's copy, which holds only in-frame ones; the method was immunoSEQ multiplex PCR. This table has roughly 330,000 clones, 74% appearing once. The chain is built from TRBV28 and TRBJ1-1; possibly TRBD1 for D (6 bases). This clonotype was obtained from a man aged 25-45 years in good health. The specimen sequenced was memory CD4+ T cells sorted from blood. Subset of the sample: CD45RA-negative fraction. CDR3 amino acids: CASNQGGQQNEAFF. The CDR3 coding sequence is TGTGCCAGCAACCAAGGAGGACAGCAAAATGAAGCTTTCTTT.